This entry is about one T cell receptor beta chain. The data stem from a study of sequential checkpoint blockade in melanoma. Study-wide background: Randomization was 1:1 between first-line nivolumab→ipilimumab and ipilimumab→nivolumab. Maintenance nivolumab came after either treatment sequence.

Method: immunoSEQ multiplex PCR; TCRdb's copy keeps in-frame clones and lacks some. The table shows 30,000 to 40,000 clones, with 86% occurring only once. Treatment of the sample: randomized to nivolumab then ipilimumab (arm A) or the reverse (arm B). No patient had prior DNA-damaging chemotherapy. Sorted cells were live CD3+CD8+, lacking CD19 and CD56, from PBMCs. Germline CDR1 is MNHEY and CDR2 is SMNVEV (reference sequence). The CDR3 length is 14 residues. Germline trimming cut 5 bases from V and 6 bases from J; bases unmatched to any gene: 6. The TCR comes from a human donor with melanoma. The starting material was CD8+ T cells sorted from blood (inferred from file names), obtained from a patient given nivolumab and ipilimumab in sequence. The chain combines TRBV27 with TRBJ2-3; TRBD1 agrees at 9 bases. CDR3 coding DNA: TGTGCCAGCAGTATCGGGACAGGGTGGGATACGCAGTATTTT. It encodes CASSIGTGWDTQYF.